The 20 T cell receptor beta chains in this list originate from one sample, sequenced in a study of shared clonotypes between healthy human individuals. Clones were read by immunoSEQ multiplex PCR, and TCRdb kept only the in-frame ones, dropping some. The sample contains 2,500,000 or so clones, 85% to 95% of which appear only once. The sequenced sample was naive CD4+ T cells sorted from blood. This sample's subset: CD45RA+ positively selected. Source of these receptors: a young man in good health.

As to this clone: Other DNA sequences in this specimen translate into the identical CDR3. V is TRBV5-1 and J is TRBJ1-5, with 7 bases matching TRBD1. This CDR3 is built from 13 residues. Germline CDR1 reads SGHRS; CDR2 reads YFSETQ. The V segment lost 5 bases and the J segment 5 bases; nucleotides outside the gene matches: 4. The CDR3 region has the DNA TGCGCCAGCAGTTTCGACAGGGATCAGCCCCAGCATTTT. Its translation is CASSFDRDQPQHF.

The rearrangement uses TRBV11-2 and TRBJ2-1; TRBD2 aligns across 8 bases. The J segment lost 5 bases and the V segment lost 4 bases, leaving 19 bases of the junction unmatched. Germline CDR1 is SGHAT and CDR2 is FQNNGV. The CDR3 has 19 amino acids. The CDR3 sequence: CASSYLPVRSGSIHNEQFF. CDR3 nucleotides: TGTGCCAGCAGCTACTTACCCGTACGAAGCGGGAGTATCCACAATGAGCAGTTCTTC.

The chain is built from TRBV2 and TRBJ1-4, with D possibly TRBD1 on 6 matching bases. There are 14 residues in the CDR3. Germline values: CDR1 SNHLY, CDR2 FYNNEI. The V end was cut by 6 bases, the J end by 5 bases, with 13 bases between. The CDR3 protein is CASRRGGGNEKLFF. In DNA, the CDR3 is TGTGCCAGCAGACGAGGGGGGGGAAATGAAAAACTGTTTTTT.

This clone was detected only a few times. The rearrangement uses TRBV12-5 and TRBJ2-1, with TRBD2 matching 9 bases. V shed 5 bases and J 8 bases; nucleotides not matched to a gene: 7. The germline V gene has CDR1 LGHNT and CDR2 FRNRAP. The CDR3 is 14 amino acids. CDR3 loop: CASGRSGSVYEQFF. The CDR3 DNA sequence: TGTGCTAGTGGTCGTAGCGGGAGCGTCTATGAGCAGTTCTTC. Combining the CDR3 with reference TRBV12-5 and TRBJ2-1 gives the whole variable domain DARVTQTPRHKVTEMGQEVTMRCQPILGHNTVFWYRQTMMQGLELLAYFRNRAPLDDSGMPKDRFSAEMPDATLATLKIQPSEPRDSAVYFCASGRSGSVYEQFFGPGTRLTVL.

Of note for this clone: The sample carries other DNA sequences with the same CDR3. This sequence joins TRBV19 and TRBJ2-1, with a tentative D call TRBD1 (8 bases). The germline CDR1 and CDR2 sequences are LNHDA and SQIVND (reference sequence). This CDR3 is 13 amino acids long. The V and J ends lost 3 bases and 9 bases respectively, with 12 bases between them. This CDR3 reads CASSITGGGEQFF. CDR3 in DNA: TGTGCCAGTAGTATTACAGGGGGGGGTGAGCAGTTCTTC.

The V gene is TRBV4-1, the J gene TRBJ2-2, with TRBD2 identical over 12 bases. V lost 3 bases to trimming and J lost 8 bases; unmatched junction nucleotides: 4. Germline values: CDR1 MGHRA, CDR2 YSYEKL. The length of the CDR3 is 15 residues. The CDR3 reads CASSHPGLAGGELFF. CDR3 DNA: TGCGCCAGCAGCCACCCCGGACTAGCGGGGGGGGAGCTGTTTTTT.

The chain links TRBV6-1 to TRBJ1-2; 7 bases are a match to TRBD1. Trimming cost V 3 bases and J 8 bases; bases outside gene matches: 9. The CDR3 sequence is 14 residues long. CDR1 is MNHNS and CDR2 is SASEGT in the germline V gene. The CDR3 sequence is CASSDQGGRRGYTF. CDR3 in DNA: TGTGCCAGCAGTGATCAGGGGGGCCGGCGGGGCTACACCTTC.

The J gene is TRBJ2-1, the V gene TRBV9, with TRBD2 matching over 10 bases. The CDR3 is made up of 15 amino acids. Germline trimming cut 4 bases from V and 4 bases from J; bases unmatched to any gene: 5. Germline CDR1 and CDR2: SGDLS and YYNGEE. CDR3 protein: CASSPTSGIYNEQFF. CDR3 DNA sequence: TGTGCCAGCAGCCCAACTAGCGGGATTTACAATGAGCAGTTCTTC.

This chain's CDR3 is CASSFGPGELFF. The CDR3 coding sequence is TGTGCCAGCAGCTTTGGCCCCGGGGAGCTGTTTTTT. J is TRBJ2-2 and V is TRBV5-4; no definite D call. Trimming cost V 2 bases and J 6 bases, with 5 bases left between them. CDR1 is SGHNT and CDR2 is YYREEE in the germline V gene (reference sequence). CDR3 size: 12 residues.

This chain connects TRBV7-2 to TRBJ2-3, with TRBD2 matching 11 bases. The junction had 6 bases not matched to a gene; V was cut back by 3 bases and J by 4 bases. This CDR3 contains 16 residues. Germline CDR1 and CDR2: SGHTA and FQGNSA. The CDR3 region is CASSFTLAGESDTQYF. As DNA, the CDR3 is TGTGCCAGCAGCTTCACACTAGCGGGAGAGTCAGATACGCAGTATTTT.

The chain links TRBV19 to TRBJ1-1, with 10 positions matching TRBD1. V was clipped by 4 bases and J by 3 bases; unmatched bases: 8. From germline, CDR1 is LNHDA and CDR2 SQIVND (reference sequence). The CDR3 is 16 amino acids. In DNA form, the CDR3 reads TGTGCCAGTAGTAATCTGGGACAGGGGAAACACACTGAAGCTTTCTTT. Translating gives CASSNLGQGKHTEAFF.

The CDR3 protein is CASSPLFPRGQVGNSPLHF. CDR3 nucleotides: TGTGCCAGCAGCCCCTTGTTTCCCAGGGGGCAAGTGGGGAATTCACCCCTCCACTTT. The genes are TRBV28 and TRBJ1-6; 8 nucleotides agree with TRBD1. The germline V gene encodes CDR1 MDHEN and CDR2 SYDVKM. This CDR3 spans 19 amino acids. J gave up 7 bases and V 6 bases, and 20 bases lay outside the gene matches.

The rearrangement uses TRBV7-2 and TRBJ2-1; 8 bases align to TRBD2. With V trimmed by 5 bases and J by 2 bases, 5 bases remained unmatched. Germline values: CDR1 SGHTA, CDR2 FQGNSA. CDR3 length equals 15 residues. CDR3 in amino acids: CASSPSGGPYNEQFF. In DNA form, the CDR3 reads TGTGCCAGCAGCCCGAGCGGGGGACCCTACAATGAGCAGTTCTTC.

The CDR3 region has the DNA TGTGCCAGCAGCTTGGGACAGCTCCCATACAATGAGCAGTTCTTC. It encodes CASSLGQLPYNEQFF. This chain uses TRBV7-9 with TRBJ2-1; 7 bases map to TRBD1. V was clipped by 3 bases and J by 4 bases; unmatched bases: 6. The CDR3 sequence is 15 residues long. Germline CDR1 SEHNR, CDR2 FQNEAQ (reference sequence).

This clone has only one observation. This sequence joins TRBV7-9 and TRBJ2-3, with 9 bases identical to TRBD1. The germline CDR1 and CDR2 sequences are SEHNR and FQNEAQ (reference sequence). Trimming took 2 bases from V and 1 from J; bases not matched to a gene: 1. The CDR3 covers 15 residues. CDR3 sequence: CASSLRTGGTDTQYF. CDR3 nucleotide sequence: TGTGCCAGCAGCTTACGGACAGGGGGCACAGATACGCAGTATTTT.

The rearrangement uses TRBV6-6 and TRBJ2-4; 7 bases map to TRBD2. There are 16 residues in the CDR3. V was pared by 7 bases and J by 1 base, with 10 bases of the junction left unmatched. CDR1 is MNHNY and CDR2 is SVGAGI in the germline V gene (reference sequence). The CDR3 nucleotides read TGTGCCAGCAACGAGGGAGGGAAACGGGCCAAAAACATTCAGTACTTC. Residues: CASNEGGKRAKNIQYF.

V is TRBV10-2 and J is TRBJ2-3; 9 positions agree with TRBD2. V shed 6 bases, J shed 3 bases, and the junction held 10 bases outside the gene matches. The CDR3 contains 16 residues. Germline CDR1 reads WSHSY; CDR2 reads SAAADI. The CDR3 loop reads CASSARGAGGTDTQYF. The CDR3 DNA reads TGCGCCAGCAGCGCCCGTGGAGCGGGAGGTACAGATACGCAGTATTTT.

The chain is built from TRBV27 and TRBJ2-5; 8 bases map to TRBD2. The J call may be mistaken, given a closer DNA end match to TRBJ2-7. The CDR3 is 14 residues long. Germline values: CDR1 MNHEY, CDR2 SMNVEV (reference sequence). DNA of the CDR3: TGTGCCAGCAGTTTTTGGCGGGAGGCCTACGAGCAGTACTTC. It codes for CASSFWREAYEQYF.

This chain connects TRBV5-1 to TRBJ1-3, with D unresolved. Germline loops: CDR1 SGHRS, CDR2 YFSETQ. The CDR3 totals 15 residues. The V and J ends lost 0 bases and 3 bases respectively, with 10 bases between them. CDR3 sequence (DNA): TGCGCCAGCAGCTTGGGTGTCGGGGTTGGAAACACCATATATTTT. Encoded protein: CASSLGVGVGNTIYF. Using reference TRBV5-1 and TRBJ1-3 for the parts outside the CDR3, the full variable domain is KAGVTQTPRYLIKTRGQQVTLSCSPISGHRSVSWYQQTPGQGLQFLFEYFSETQRNKGNFPGRFSGRQFSNSRSEMNVSTLELGDSALYLCASSLGVGVGNTIYFGEGSWLTVV.

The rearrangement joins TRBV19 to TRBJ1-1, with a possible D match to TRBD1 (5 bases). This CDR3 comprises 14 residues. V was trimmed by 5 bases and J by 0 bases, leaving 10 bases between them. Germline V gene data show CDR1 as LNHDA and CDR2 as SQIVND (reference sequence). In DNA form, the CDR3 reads TGTGCCAGTAGTTATGCAGGGATGAACACTGAAGCTTTCTTT. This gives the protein CASSYAGMNTEAFF.